A selection of T cell receptor beta chains follows, all from one sample in a study of Graves' ophthalmopathy and Graves' hyperthyroidism. TCRdb independently ran MiXCR on the multiplex PCR reads; one entry per CDR3 protein. The data show 200,000 to 250,000 distinct CDR3 sequences, around 42% seen once. The specimen was peripheral blood. These receptor sequences come from an adult man with Graves' ophthalmopathy. CDR3s include the opening cysteine and the closing phenylalanine or tryptophan. D genes are given only for firm matches. Part of the rows lack a size; the others show once, few, many or a class for expanded clones.

>few|TRBV2|TRBJ2-5|-
TGTGCCAGCAGTGAAAGAGGTCCTACGGAGACCCAGTACTTC
CASSERGPTETQYF
>few|TRBV11-2|TRBJ2-5|-
TGTGCCAGCAGTTACGCGGGTTCGGGCCAGTACTTC
CASSYAGSGQYF
>many|TRBV24-1|TRBJ2-5|TRBD1
TGTGCCACCAGTGATCCAGGACAGGCCCAAGAGACCCAGTACTTC
CATSDPGQAQETQYF
>few|TRBV10-3|TRBJ2-1|-
TGTGCCATCAGTGAGTCGCCTGTCGATGCGTTCTTC
CAISESPVDAFF
>-|TRBV9|TRBJ1-6|TRBD1
TGCGCCAGCAGCTTCGGGAGGGCAGGGGGGACCAATTCACCCCTCCACTTT
CASSFGRAGGTNSPLHF
>few|TRBV6-5|TRBJ1-3|-
TGTGCCAGCAGTTACGGCCGCTCTGGAAACACCATATATTTT
CASSYGRSGNTIYF
>-|TRBV6-5|TRBJ1-6|-
TGTGCCAGCAACCCTAGCGGGGGGAATTCACCCCTCCACTTT
CASNPSGGNSPLHF
>-|TRBV10-3|TRBJ2-7|-
TGTGCCAGCAGTTTGGTGGGGACACGCTCCTACGAGCAGTACTTC
CASSLVGTRSYEQYF
>-|TRBV7-3|TRBJ1-2|TRBD1
TGTGCCAGCAGCCATACAGGGGGCTATGGCTACACCTTC
CASSHTGGYGYTF
>-|TRBV7-8|TRBJ2-7|-
TGTGCCAGCGGTGCTTCCTACGAGCAGTACTTC
CASGASYEQYF
>-|TRBV7-9|TRBJ1-5|-
TGTGCCAGCAGTTCTACCAAATCGGGATTTATGGATAGCAATCAGCCCCAGCATTTT
CASSSTKSGFMDSNQPQHF
>-|TRBV9|TRBJ1-6|-
TGTGCCAGCAGTTACGCCCAGGGAGAGCCCCTCCACTTT
CASSYAQGEPLHF
>-|TRBV29-1|TRBJ2-2|TRBD2
TGCAGCGTTTCGGGGGGTTGGGACACCGGGGAGCTGTTTTTT
CSVSGGWDTGELFF
>few|TRBV2|TRBJ2-5|-
TGTGCCAGCAGCGTGTCGGGGGCTGAAGAGACCCAGTACTTC
CASSVSGAEETQYF
>few|TRBV7-2|TRBJ2-7|TRBD1
TGTGCCAGCAGCAGAGGACAGGGAAGCTCCTACGAGCAGTACTTC
CASSRGQGSSYEQYF
>once|TRBV24-1|TRBJ2-3|TRBD1
TGTGCCAGCAGTCTCGGACAGGGAGATGCAGATACGCAGTATTTT
CASSLGQGDADTQYF
>few|TRBV2|TRBJ1-2|-
TGTGCCAGCATCCGGTCGTTAAGACACGAGGCCTATGGCTACACCTTC
CASIRSLRHEAYGYTF
>-|TRBV11-2|TRBJ1-3|TRBD1
TGTGCCAGCAGTTACTTAGGGACAGCGAACTCTGGAAACACCATATATTTT
CASSYLGTANSGNTIYF
>-|TRBV19|TRBJ2-7|TRBD1
TGTGCCAGTATGGACAGGGGGAGAACCTACGAGCAGTACTTC
CASMDRGRTYEQYF
>-|TRBV7-9|TRBJ1-2|TRBD1
TGTGCCAGCCGCGAGACAGGGGCTGGGGGCTACACCTTC
CASRETGAGGYTF
>few|TRBV7-9|TRBJ1-1|TRBD1
TGTGCCAGCAGCACCGGGACAGGGAACACTGAAGCTTTCTTT
CASSTGTGNTEAFF
>-|TRBV7-2|TRBJ1-2|TRBD1
TGTGCCAGCAAACCGGGACAGGGGGGTGGCTACACCTTC
CASKPGQGGGYTF
>-|TRBV29-1|TRBJ1-2|TRBD1
TGCAGCGTTGGACAAATAGGGGGGACAGGAGGCCGCTATGGCTACACCTTC
CSVGQIGGTGGRYGYTF
>few|TRBV4-1|TRBJ1-5|-
TGCGCCAGCAGCCTGGGAGAGTTGGTCTTTCCCCAGCATTTT
CASSLGELVFPQHF
>few|TRBV12-3/TRBV12-4|TRBJ2-7|-
TGTGCCAGCAGTTCCCCGGGAGCAGGGCCTCGGGAGCAGTACTTC
CASSSPGAGPREQYF
>-|TRBV20-1|TRBJ2-7|-
TGCAGTGCGAGCAGTATGCAGAACGCCCGCGAGCAGTACTTC
CSASSMQNAREQYF
>few|TRBV29-1|TRBJ2-2|TRBD2
TGCAGCGGGGGACTAGCGGGGGGCACCGGGGAGCTGTTTTTT
CSGGLAGGTGELFF
>-|TRBV19|TRBJ1-2|TRBD1
TGTGCCAGTATTGGACAGGGTACCTATGGCTACACCTTC
CASIGQGTYGYTF
>-|TRBV10-2|TRBJ1-1|-
TGCGCCAGCAGTAAACACGCGAGCACTGAAGCTTTCTTT
CASSKHASTEAFF
>-|TRBV12-3/TRBV12-4|TRBJ2-7|-
TGTGCCAGCGGTTCCACAGGGGCGGGGAGATCCTACGAGCAGTACTTC
CASGSTGAGRSYEQYF
>-|TRBV20-1|TRBJ1-5|-
TGCAGTGCTAGAGACGGGGGGGCCAATCAGCCCCAGCATTTT
CSARDGGANQPQHF
>-|TRBV7-9|TRBJ2-2|-
TGTGCCAGCAGCTTAGCCCCCGGTACCGGGGAGCTGTTTTTT
CASSLAPGTGELFF
>few|TRBV7-6|TRBJ1-1|-
TGTGCCAGCAGCATCACAGCTGGGGTTGAAGTCATGAACACTGAAGCTTTCTTT
CASSITAGVEVMNTEAFF
>few|TRBV7-2|TRBJ1-2|-
TGTGCCAGCAGCAGACAAGCACAGCAATCCTATGGCTACACCTTC
CASSRQAQQSYGYTF
>-|TRBV24-1|TRBJ2-1|-
TGTGCCACCGAGGGGGGCAATGAGCAGTTCTTC
CATEGGNEQFF
>-|TRBV15|TRBJ2-3|TRBD1
TGTGCCACCAGCAGGACAGGGGGAGATACGCAGTATTTT
CATSRTGGDTQYF
>-|TRBV12-3/TRBV12-4|TRBJ2-7|TRBD2
TGTGCCAGCAGTCCTGCCAGCGGGAGTCCTGCCTACGAGCAGTACTTC
CASSPASGSPAYEQYF
>-|TRBV20-1|TRBJ2-1|TRBD2
TGCAGTGCTAGAGAGCCTTTGGGGTCTAGCGGTCTTTACAATGAGCAGTTCTTC
CSAREPLGSSGLYNEQFF
>-|TRBV19|TRBJ1-2|-
TGTGCCAGTGAGGCGAGTGTTAGCTATGGCTACACCTTC
CASEASVSYGYTF
>few|TRBV2|TRBJ2-3|TRBD2
TGTGCCAGCAGTGTACGGGGGGGGATTAGCACAGATACGCAGTATTTT
CASSVRGGISTDTQYF
>-|TRBV18|TRBJ2-5|TRBD1
TGTGCCAGCTCACTTCTCAACAGGGGGCAAGGGGAGACCCAGTACTTC
CASSLLNRGQGETQYF
>-|TRBV4-1|TRBJ2-5|-
TGCGCCAGCAGCCTCGTTTCGGGGCAGGGTGGGCAAGAGACCCAGTACTTC
CASSLVSGQGGQETQYF
>few|TRBV12-3/TRBV12-4|TRBJ1-2|-
TGTGCCAGCAGTTTGGTGGAGGGAGATGGCTACACCTTC
CASSLVEGDGYTF
>few|TRBV2|TRBJ2-7|TRBD1
TGTGCCAGCGGAGACAGGGGCCCAACGAGGTACGAGCAGTACTTC
CASGDRGPTRYEQYF
>many|TRBV2|TRBJ1-2|-
TGTGCCAGCAGTGTAAGCCGAGCTAACTATGGCTACACCTTC
CASSVSRANYGYTF
>-|TRBV9|TRBJ2-7|-
TGTGCCAGCAGCGTAGGGACGCAACAGTACGAGCAGTACTTC
CASSVGTQQYEQYF
>-|TRBV7-2|TRBJ1-5|-
TGTGCCAGCAGCTTGGGCCGGGGTGGGGAGACCCAGCATTTT
CASSLGRGGETQHF
>many|TRBV29-1|TRBJ1-2|TRBD1
TGCAGCGTCCCAGGGGGGGTGGCTGGCTACACCTTC
CSVPGGVAGYTF